This T cell receptor (beta chain) came from a study of cytomegalovirus exposure and HLA in healthy donors. Overall study context: Unique TCRs from HLA-typed donors, around 93 million of them, were held in an early data release.

CDR1 is SGHRS and CDR2 is YFSETQ in the germline V gene. Trimming took off 0 bases at V and 5 bases at J, with 11 bases between the two ends. The length of the CDR3 is 14 residues. Both 60 Vbeta primers and 13 Jbeta primers went into the PCR. This table comes from immunoSEQ multiplex PCR, and its TCRdb copy is limited to in-frame clones, with some not included. The sample consists of 95,000 to 150,000 clones, more than 65% of them appearing once. Findings and caveats of the study: Later analysis revealed greater clonal expansion in HLA-associated TCR beta chains than in equally common others. Later on, analysis showed that most CMV-associated TCR beta chains appeared to be HLA-restricted.

On this clone: Antigen specificity is unknown.

Material: PBMCs. The rearrangement joins TRBV5-1 to TRBJ1-1; D remains ambiguous. The sequence came from a man in his late teens or twenties in good health and CMV-seronegative. CDR3 in amino acids: CASSLDTSGTEAFF. DNA of the CDR3: TGCGCCAGCAGCTTGGACACCAGCGGGACTGAAGCTTTCTTT.